This TCR beta chain was found in a study of T cells after yellow fever vaccination. On the study more broadly: Each low-cell-number fraction was prepared by means of SMART-Seq v4 Ultra Low Input.

This CDR3 has 17 amino acids. The V gene's germline CDR1 is SGHTA and CDR2 FQGTGA. Losses at the gene ends were 4 bases for V and 6 bases for J; bases not matched to a gene: 13. A process of 5'RACE template switching, which added a universal primer site and UMIs, was used to make TCR cDNA. TCRdb passed the 5' RACE reads through MiXCR, listing each CDR3 protein once. The table has approximately 300,000 distinct CDR3 sequences, around 6.8% seen once. This sequence joins TRBV7-3 and TRBJ2-2; 8 nucleotides line up with TRBD2. The receptor comes from a man younger than 30 who received the YFV17D yellow fever vaccine. Sample: PBMCs, taken around 45 days after the first yellow fever vaccination. For the CDR3, the DNA is TGTGCCAGCAGCTCTCCAGCGGGGGTGGGTTGGTCCGGGGAGCTGTTTTTT. This sequence encodes CASSSPAGVGWSGELFF.